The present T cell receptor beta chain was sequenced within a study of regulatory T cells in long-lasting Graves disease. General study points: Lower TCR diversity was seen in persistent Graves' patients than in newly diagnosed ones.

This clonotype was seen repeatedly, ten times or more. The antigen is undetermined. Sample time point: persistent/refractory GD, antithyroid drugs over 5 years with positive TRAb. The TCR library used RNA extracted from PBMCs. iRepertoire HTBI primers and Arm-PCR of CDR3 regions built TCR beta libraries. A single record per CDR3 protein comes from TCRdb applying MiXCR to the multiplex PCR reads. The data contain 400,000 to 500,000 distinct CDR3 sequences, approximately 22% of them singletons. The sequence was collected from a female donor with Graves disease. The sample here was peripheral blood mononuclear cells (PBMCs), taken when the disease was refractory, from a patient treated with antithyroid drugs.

CDR3 in amino acids: CASSETLALAEQYF. In nucleotides, the CDR3 is TGTGCCAGCAGTGAAACACTAGCCCTCGCCGAGCAGTACTTC. The chain uses TRBV6-1 and TRBJ2-7; a weak D match, TRBD2 (6 bases). V lost 2 bases and J 6 bases, leaving 14 bases between the germline ends. Germline V CDR1 and CDR2: MNHNS, SASEGT. This CDR3 contains 14 residues.